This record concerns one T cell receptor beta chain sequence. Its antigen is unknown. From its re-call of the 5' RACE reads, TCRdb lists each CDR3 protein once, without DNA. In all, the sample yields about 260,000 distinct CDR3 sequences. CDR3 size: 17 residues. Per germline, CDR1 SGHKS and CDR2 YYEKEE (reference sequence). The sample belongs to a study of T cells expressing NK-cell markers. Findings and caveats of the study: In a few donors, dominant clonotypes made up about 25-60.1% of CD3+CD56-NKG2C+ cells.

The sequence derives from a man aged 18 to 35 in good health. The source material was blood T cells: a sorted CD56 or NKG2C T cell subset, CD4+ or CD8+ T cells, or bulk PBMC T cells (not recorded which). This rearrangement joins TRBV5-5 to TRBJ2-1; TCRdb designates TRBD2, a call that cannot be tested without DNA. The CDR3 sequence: CASSPYGTPLSYNEQFF.